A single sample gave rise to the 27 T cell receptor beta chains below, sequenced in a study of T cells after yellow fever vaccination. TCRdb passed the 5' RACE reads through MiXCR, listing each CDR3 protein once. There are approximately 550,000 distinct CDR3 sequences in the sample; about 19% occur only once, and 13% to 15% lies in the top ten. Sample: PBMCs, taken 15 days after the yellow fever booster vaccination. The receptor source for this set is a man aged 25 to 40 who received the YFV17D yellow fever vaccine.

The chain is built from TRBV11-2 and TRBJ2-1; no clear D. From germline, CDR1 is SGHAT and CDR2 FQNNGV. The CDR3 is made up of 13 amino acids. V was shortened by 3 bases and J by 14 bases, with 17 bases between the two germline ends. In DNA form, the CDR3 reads TGTGCCAGCAGCTTGGCCAGCCAGAGTGGGAAGTTCTTC. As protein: CASSLASQSGKFF.

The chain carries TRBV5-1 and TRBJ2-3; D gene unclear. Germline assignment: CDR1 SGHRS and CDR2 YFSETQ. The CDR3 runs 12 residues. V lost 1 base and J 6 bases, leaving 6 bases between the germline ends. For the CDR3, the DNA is TGCGCCAGCAGCTTGAACGGGGATACGCAGTATTTT. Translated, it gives CASSLNGDTQYF.

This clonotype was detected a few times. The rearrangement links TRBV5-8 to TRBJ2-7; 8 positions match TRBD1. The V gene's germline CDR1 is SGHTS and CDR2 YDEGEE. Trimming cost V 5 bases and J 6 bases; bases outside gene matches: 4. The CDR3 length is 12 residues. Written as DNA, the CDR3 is TGTGCCAGCAGGCTGACAGGGGCCGAGCAGTACTTC. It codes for CASRLTGAEQYF.

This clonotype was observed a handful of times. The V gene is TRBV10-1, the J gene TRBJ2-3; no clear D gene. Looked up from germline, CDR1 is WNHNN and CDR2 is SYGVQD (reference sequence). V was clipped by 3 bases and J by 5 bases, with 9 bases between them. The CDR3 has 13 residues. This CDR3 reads CASSDGSKDTQYF. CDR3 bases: TGCGCCAGCAGTGACGGCAGTAAAGATACGCAGTATTTT.

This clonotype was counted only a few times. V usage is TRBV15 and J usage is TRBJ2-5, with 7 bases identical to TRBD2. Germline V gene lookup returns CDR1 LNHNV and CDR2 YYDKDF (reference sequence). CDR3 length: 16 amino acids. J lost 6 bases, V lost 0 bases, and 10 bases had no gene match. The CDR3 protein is CATSRDVGRALKTQYF. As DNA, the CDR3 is TGTGCCACCAGCAGAGATGTGGGGAGGGCCCTAAAGACCCAGTACTTC.

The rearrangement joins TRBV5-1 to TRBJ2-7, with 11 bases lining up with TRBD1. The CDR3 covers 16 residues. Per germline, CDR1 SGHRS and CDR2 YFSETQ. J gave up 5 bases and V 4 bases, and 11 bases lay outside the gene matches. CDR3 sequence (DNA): TGCGCCAGCAGCCCTACCGGGACAGGGGGATATCACGAGCAGTACTTC. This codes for CASSPTGTGGYHEQYF.

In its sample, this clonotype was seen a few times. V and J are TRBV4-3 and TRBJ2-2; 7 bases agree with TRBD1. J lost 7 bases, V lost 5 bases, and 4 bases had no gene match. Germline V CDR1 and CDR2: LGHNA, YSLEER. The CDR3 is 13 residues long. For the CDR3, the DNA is TGCGCCAGCAGCGCTCGACAGGGCGGGGAGCTGTTTTTT. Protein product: CASSARQGGELFF.

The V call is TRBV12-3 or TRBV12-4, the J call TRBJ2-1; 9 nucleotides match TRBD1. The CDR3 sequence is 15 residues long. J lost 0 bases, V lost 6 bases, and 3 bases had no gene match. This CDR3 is CASSKDRGSYNEQFF. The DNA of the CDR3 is TGTGCCAGCAGCAAGGACAGGGGCTCCTACAATGAGCAGTTCTTC.

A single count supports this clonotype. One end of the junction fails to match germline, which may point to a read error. CDR3 DNA: TGCAGCGTGGAAGGAACAGGGTTTGGTACTGAAGCTTTCTTT. It yields the protein CSVEGTGFGTEAFF. The chain combines TRBV29-1 with TRBJ1-1, with a weak D call TRBD1 (6 bases). The CDR3 is made up of 14 amino acids. Germline values: CDR1 SQVTM, CDR2 ANQGSEA.

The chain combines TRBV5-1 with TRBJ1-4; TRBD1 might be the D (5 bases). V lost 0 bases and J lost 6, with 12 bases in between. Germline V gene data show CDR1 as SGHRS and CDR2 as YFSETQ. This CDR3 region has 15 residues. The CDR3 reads CASSLAGRADEKLFF. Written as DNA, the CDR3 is TGCGCCAGCAGCTTGGCCGGCAGGGCGGATGAAAAACTGTTTTTT.

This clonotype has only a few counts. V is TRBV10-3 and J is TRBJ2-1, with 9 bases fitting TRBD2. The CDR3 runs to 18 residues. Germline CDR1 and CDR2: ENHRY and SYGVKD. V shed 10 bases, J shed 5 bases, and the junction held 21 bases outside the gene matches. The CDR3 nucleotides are TGTGCCAACCAGGAGGGACGCGGGAGGGCGAGTTCCCACAATGAGCAGTTCTTC. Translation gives CANQEGRGRASSHNEQFF.

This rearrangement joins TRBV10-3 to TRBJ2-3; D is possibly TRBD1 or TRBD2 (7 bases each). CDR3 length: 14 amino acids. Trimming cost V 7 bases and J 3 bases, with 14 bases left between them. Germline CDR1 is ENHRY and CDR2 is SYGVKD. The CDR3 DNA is TGTGCCATCAAGGGGCAGGGGGGGACAGATACGCAGTATTTT. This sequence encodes CAIKGQGGTDTQYF.

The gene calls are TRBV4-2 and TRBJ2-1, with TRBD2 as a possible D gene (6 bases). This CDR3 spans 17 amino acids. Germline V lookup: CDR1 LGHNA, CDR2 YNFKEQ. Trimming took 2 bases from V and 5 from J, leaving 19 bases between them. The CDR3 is CASSQTGARNPNNEQFF. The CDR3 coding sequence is TGTGCCAGCAGCCAAACGGGAGCCCGAAACCCTAACAATGAGCAGTTCTTC.

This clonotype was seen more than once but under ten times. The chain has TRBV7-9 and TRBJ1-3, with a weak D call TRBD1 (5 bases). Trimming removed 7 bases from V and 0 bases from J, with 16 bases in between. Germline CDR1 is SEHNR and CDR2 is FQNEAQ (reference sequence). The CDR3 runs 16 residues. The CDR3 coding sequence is TGTGCCAGCAACAATCTACGACAGACCTCTGGAAACACCATATATTTT. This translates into CASNNLRQTSGNTIYF.

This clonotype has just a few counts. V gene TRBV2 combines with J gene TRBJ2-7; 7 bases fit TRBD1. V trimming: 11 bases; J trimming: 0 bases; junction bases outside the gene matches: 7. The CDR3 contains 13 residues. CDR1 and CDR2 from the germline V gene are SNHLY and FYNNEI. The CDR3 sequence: CASARDSSYEQYF. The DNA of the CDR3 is TGTGCCTCCGCCCGGGACAGCTCCTACGAGCAGTACTTC.

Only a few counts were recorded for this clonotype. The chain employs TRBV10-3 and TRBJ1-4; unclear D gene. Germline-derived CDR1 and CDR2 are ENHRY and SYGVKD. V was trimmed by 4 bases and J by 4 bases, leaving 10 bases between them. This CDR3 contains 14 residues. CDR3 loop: CAISAGPINEKLFF. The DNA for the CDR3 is TGTGCCATCAGTGCGGGTCCGATTAATGAAAAACTGTTTTTT.

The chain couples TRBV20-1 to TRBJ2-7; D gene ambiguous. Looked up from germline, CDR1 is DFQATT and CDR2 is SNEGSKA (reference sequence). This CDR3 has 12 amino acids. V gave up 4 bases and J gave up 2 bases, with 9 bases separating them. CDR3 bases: TGCAGTGCTACTGACGAAACCTACGAGCAGTACTTC. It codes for CSATDETYEQYF.

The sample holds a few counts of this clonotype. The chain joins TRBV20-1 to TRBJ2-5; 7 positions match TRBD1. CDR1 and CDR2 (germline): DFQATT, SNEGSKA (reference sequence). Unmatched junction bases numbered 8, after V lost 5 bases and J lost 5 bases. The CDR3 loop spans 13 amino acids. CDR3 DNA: TGCAGTGCTGAAAACAGGGGAGTGGAGACCCAGTACTTC. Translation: CSAENRGVETQYF.

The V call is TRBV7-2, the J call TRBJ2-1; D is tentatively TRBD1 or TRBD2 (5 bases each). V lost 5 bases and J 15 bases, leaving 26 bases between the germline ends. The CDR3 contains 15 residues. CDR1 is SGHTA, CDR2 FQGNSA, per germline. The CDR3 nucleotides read TGTGCCAGCAGCCCAGCCCCAATCCAGGGAGTTTACAGGTTCTTC. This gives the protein CASSPAPIQGVYRFF. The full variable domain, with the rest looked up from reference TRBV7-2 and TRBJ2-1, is GAGVSQSPSNKVTEKGKDVELRCDPISGHTALYWYRQSLGQGLEFLIYFQGNSAPDKSGLPSDRFSAERTGGSVSTLTIQRTQQEDSAVYLCASSPAPIQGVYRFFGPGTRLTVL.

CDR3 sequence (DNA): TGTGCCAGCAGCTCGAGCGGGGTGGGAAGGAATGAGCAGTTCTTC. Translated: CASSSSGVGRNEQFF. The J gene is TRBJ2-1, the V gene TRBV12-3 or TRBV12-4; 7 bases are a match to TRBD2. V trimming: 6 bases; J trimming: 7 bases; junction bases outside the gene matches: 12. The CDR3 loop spans 15 amino acids.

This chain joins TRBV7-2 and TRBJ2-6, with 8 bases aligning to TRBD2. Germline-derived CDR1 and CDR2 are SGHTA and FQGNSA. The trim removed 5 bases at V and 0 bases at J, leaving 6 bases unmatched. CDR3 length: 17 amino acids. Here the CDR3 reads CASSRTGTSSGANVLTF. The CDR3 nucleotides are TGTGCCAGCAGCCGAACCGGGACTAGCTCTGGGGCCAACGTCCTGACTTTC.

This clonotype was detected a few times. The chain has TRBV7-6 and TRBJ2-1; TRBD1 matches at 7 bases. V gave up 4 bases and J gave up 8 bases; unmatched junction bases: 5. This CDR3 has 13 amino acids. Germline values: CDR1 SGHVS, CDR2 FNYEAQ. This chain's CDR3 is CASSSDRVYEQFF. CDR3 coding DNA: TGTGCCAGCAGCTCTGACAGGGTCTATGAGCAGTTCTTC.

The CDR3, as DNA: TGTGCCACCAGTGATTGCCTAATTAGCACAGATACGCAGTATTTT. Translating it yields CATSDCLISTDTQYF. The chain links TRBV24-1 to TRBJ2-3; D gene ambiguous. The CDR3 contains 15 residues. Trimming cost V 2 bases and J 0 bases, with 8 bases left between them. CDR1 KGHDR and CDR2 SFDVKD come from the germline V gene.

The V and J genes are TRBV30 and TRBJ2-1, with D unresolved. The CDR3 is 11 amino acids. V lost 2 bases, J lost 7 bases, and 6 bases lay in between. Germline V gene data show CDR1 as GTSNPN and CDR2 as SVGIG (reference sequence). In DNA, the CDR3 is TGTGCCTGGAGTAGGCAGAATGAGCAGTTCTTC. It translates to CAWSRQNEQFF.

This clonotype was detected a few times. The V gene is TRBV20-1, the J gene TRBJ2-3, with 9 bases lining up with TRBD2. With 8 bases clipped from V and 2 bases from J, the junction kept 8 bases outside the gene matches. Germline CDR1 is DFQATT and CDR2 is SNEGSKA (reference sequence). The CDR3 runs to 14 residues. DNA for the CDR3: TGCAGTCGGACTAGCGCCCTAAACACAGATACGCAGTATTTT. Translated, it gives CSRTSALNTDTQYF.

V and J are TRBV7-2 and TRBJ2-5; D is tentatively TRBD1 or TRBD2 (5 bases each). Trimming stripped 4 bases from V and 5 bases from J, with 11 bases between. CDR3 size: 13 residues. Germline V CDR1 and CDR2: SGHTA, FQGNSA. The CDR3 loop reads CASSSGPSETQYF. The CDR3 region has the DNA TGTGCCAGCAGCTCGGGACCCAGCGAGACCCAGTACTTC.

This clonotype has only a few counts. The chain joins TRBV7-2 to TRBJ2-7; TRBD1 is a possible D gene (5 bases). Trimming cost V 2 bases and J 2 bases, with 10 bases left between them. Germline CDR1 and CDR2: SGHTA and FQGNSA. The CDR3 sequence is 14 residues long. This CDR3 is CASSLFQGPYEQYF. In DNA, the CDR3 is TGTGCCAGCAGCTTATTTCAGGGTCCCTACGAGCAGTACTTC.